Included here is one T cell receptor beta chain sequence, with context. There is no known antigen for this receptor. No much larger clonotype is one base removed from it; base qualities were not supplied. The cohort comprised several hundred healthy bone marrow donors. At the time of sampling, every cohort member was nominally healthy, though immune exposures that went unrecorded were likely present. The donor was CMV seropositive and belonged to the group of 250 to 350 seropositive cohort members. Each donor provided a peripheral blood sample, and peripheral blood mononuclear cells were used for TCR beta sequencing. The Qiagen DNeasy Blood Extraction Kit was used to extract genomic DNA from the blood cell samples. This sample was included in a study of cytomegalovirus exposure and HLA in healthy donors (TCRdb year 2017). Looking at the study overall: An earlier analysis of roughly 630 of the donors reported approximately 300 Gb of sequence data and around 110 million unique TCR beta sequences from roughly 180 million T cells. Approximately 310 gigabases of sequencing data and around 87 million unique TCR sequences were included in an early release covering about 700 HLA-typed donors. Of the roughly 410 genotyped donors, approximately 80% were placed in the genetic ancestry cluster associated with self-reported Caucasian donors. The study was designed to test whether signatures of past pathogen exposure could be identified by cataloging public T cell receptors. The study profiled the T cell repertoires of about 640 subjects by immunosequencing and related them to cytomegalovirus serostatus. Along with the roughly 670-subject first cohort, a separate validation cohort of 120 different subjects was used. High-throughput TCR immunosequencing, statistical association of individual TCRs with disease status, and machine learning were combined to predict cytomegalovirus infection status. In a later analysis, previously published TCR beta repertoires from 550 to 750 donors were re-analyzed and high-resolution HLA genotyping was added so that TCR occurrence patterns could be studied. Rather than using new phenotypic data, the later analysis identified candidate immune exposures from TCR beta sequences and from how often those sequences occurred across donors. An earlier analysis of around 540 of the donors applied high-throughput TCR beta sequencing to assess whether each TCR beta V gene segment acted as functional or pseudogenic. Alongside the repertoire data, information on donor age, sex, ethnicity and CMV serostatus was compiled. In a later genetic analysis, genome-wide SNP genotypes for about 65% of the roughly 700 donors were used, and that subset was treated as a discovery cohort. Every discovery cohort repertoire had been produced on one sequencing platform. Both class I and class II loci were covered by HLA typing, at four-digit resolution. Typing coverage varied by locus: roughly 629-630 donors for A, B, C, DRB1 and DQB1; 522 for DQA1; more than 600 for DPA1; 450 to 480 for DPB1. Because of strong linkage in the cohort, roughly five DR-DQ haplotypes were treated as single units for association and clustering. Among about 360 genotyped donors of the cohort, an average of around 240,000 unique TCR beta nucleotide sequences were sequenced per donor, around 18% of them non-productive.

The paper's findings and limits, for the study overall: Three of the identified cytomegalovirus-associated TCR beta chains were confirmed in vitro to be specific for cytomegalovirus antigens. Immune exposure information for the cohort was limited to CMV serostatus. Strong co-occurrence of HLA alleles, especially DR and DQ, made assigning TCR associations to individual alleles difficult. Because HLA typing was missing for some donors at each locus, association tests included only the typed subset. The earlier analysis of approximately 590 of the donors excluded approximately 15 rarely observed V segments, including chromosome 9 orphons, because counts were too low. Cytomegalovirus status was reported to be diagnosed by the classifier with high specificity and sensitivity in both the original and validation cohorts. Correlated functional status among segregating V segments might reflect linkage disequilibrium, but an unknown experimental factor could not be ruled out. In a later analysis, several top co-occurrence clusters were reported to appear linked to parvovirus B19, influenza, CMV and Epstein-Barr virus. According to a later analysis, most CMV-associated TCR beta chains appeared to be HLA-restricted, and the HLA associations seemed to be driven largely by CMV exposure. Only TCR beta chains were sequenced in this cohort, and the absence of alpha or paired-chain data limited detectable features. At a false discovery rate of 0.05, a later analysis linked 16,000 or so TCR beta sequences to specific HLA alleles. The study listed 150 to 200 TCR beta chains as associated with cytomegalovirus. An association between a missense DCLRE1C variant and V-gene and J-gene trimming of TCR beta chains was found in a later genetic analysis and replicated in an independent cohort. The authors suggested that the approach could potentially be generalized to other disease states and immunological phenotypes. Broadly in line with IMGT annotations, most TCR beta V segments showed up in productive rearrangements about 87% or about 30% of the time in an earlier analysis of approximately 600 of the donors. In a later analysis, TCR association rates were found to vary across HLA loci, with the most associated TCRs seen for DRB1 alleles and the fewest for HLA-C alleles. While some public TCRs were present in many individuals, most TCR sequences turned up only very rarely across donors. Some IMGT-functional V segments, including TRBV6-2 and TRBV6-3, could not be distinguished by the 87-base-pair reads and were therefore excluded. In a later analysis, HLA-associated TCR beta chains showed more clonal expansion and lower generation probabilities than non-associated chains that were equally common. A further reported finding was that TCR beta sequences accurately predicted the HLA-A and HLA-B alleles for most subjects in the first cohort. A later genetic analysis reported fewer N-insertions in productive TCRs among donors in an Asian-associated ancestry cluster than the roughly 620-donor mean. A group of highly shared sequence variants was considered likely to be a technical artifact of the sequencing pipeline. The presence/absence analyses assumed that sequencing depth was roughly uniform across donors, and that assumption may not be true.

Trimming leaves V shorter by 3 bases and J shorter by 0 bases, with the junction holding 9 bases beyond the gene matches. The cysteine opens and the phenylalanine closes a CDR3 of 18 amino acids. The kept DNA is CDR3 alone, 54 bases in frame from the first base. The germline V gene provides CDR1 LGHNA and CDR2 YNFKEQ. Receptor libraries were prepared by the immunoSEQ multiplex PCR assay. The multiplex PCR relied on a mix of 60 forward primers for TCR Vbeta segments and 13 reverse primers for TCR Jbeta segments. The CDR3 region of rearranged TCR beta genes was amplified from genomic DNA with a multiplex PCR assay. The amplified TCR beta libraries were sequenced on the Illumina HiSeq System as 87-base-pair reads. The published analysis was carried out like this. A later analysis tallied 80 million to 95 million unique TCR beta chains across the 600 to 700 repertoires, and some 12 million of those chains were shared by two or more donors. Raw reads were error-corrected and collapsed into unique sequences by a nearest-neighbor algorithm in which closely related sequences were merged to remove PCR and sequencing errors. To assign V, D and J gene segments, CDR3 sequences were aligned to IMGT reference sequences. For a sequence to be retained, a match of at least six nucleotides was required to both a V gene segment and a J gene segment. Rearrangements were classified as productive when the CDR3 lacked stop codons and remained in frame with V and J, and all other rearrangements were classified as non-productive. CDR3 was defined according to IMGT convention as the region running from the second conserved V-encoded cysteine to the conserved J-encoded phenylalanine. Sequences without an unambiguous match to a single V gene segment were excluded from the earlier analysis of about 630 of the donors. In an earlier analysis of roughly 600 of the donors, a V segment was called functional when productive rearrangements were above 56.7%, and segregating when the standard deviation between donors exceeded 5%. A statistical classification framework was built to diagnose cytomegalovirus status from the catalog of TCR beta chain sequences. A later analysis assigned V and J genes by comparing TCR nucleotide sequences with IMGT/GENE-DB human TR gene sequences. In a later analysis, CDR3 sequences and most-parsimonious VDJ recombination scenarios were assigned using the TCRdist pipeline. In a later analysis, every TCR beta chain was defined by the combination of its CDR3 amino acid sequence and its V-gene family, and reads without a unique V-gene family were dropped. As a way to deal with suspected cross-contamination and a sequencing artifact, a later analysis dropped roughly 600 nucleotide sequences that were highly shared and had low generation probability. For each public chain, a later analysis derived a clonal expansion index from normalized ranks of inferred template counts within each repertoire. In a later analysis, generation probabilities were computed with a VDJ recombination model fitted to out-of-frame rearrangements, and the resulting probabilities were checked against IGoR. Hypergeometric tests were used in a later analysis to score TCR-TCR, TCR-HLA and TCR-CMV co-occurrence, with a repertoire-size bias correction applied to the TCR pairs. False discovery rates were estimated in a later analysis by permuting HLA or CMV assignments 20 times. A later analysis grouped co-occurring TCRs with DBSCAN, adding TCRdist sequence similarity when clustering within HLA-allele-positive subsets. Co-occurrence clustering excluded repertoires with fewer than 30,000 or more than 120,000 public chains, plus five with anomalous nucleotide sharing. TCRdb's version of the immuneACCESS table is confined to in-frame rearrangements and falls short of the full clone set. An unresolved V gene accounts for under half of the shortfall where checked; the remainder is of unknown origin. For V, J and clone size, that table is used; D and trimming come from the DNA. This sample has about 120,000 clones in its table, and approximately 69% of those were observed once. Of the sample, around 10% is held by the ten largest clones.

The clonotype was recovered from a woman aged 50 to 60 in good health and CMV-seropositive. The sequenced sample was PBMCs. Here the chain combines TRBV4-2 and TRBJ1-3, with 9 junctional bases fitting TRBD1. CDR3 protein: CASSHTGTGHDSGNTIYF. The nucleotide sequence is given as TGTGCCAGCAGCCATACCGGGACAGGGCATGACTCTGGAAACACCATATATTTT.